The next 27 T cell receptor beta chains were all read from a single sample in a study of Ad26.COV2.S vaccination and SARS-CoV-2 variants. Some clones are missing from TCRdb's copy, which holds only in-frame ones; the method was immunoSEQ multiplex PCR. Here the sample spans some 300,000 clones, around 85% being singletons. Treatment specified: about 20 received Ad26.COV2.S at low or high dose, single or two shots; roughly 5 received placebo; per-sample allocation not given. Following the first vaccine or placebo injection, samples were taken on day 63. This specimen consisted of peripheral blood, obtained in a trial of Ad26.COV2.S vaccine versus placebo. These receptors were collected from a person between 18 and 65 years old who received the Ad26.COV2.S COVID-19 vaccine or a placebo.

This chain connects TRBV9 to TRBJ1-2, with a weak D call TRBD1 (5 bases). V lost 4 bases to trimming and J lost 5 bases, with 18 bases between them. The germline CDR1 and CDR2 sequences are SGDLS and YYNGEE. This CDR3 has 15 amino acids. In nucleotides, the CDR3 is TGTGCCAGCAGCCCAGCGTGGGGACGGAAATATGGCTACACCTTC. Amino acids: CASSPAWGRKYGYTF.

The rearrangement uses TRBV5-1 and TRBJ1-2, with D uncertain. CDR3 length equals 13 residues. Germline V gene data show CDR1 as SGHRS and CDR2 as YFSETQ. V was clipped by 1 base and J by 6 bases, with 10 bases between them. The CDR3 is CASSLRYSDGYTF. The CDR3 nucleotides are TGCGCCAGCAGCTTGAGGTACTCGGATGGCTACACCTTC.

This chain connects TRBV6-5 to TRBJ2-2; no definite D call. CDR1 MNHEY and CDR2 SVGAGI come from the germline V gene. CDR3 length: 11 amino acids. Trimming removed 5 bases at V and 6 bases at J, with 4 bases between. The CDR3 sequence is CASSPPGELFF. CDR3 sequence (DNA): TGTGCCAGCAGTCCGCCCGGGGAGCTGTTTTTT.

CDR3 DNA: TGTGCCAGCAGTTTGAGGGGTTCAACTAATGAAAAACTGTTTTTT. Translating gives CASSLRGSTNEKLFF. The chain employs TRBV5-5 and TRBJ1-4; tentative D call: TRBD1 (5 bases). CDR3 length: 15 amino acids. Deletions cut 5 bases from V and 0 bases from J, with 11 bases between. Germline V gene lookup returns CDR1 SGHKS and CDR2 YYEKEE (reference sequence).

This sequence joins TRBV7-9 and TRBJ2-3, with TRBD1 as a possible D gene (5 bases). V was trimmed by 5 bases and J by 4 bases, leaving 16 bases between them. The CDR3 consists of 15 residues. CDR1 is SEHNR and CDR2 is FQNEAQ in the germline V gene (reference sequence). The CDR3 coding sequence is TGTGCCAGCAGCCAGGGCTCGGACCGAGCAGATACGCAGTATTTT. Protein product: CASSQGSDRADTQYF.

V usage is TRBV7-9 and J usage is TRBJ2-1; TRBD2 agrees at 7 bases. The V gene's germline CDR1 is SEHNR and CDR2 FQNEAQ (reference sequence). Losses at the gene ends were 1 base for V and 5 bases for J; bases not matched to a gene: 5. The CDR3 runs 15 residues. CDR3 nucleotides: TGTGCCAGCAGCTTAGTTACGACTAGCAACAATGAGCAGTTCTTC. The encoded protein is CASSLVTTSNNEQFF.

The rearrangement links TRBV5-1 to TRBJ2-7; no definite D call. The CDR3 spans 13 residues. CDR1 and CDR2 (germline): SGHRS, YFSETQ. The V end was cut by 0 bases, the J end by 4 bases, with 8 bases between. CDR3 sequence (DNA): TGCGCCAGCAGCTTGGATCTTGAGTACGAGCAGTACTTC. It yields the protein CASSLDLEYEQYF.

As DNA, the CDR3 is TGCGCCAGCAGCTTGGATGGCGTGAACACTGAAGCTTTCTTT. Its translation: CASSLDGVNTEAFF. The chain joins TRBV5-1 to TRBJ1-1, with D unresolved. Trimming took off 0 bases at V and 0 bases at J, with 6 bases between the two ends. From germline, CDR1 is SGHRS and CDR2 YFSETQ. This CDR3 spans 14 amino acids.

The chain employs TRBV13 and TRBJ2-5, with 7 bases identical to TRBD2. Germline-derived CDR1 and CDR2 are PRHDT and FYEKMQ (reference sequence). The J segment lost 5 bases and the V segment lost 3 bases, leaving 9 bases of the junction unmatched. The CDR3 is made up of 15 amino acids. The CDR3 region has the DNA TGTGCCAGCAGCTTTTCCGGGGGGACCATCGAGACCCAGTACTTC. As protein: CASSFSGGTIETQYF.

The sample holds one count of this clone. V and J are TRBV28 and TRBJ1-4; 10 nucleotides align to TRBD1. CDR3 length: 15 residues. The V and J ends lost 4 bases and 7 bases, in that order; junction bases with no gene match: 6. Per germline, CDR1 MDHEN and CDR2 SYDVKM. CDR3: CASSSWTGGIEKLFF. The CDR3 coding sequence is TGTGCCAGCAGTTCTTGGACAGGGGGAATTGAAAAACTGTTTTTT.

The rearrangement links TRBV28 to TRBJ1-3; the D gene is possibly TRBD1 (5 bases). The CDR3 has 17 residues. Looked up from germline, CDR1 is MDHEN and CDR2 is SYDVKM. V gave up 7 bases and J gave up 5 bases, with 24 bases separating them. CDR3 sequence (DNA): TGTGCCAGCACCGCCGTAACCGGGACCCCCACCAGAAACACCATATATTTT. Translation: CASTAVTGTPTRNTIYF.

V usage is TRBV28 and J usage is TRBJ1-2; D remains unclear. The CDR3 consists of 14 residues. Germline V CDR1 and CDR2: MDHEN, SYDVKM. Trimming removed 7 bases at V and 6 bases at J, with 18 bases between. The CDR3 spells CASKRLAGSNGYTF. The DNA for the CDR3 is TGTGCCAGCAAAAGGTTGGCGGGGTCCAATGGCTACACCTTC.

The chain has TRBV9 and TRBJ1-4; the match to TRBD1 covers 10 bases. The CDR3 totals 16 residues. CDR1 SGDLS and CDR2 YYNGEE come from the germline V gene. After removal of 3 bases from V and 6 bases from J, the junction contained 8 bases not matched to a gene. CDR3 region: CASSAEPGQGDEKLFF. Written as DNA, the CDR3 is TGTGCCAGCAGCGCCGAGCCCGGACAGGGGGATGAAAAACTGTTTTTT.

The chain carries TRBV2 and TRBJ1-5; D not certain. The germline CDR1 and CDR2 sequences are SNHLY and FYNNEI. The CDR3 runs to 13 residues. Trimming removed 1 base from V and 11 bases from J, with 12 bases in between. The CDR3: CASSEVGQSAQHF. As DNA, the CDR3 is TGTGCCAGCAGTGAAGTCGGCCAGTCCGCCCAGCATTTT.

The chain employs TRBV9 and TRBJ2-2, with a weak D call TRBD1 (5 bases). Germline CDR1 reads SGDLS; CDR2 reads YYNGEE. The CDR3 runs 15 residues. V lost 0 bases to trimming and J lost 6 bases, with 12 bases between them. CDR3 amino acids: CASSVGQGIPGELFF. The CDR3 coding sequence is TGTGCCAGCAGCGTAGGCCAGGGAATCCCCGGGGAGCTGTTTTTT.

The chain has TRBV28 and TRBJ2-3; 15 bases fit TRBD2. Germline trimming cut 2 bases from V and 4 bases from J; bases unmatched to any gene: 10. CDR3 length: 19 residues. The germline V gene encodes CDR1 MDHEN and CDR2 SYDVKM. The CDR3 here is CASSLRRTSGGAGSDTQYF. The CDR3 DNA follows: TGTGCCAGCAGTTTACGCCGGACTAGCGGGGGGGCCGGTTCAGATACGCAGTATTTT.

This chain links TRBV7-9 with TRBJ1-3, with D uncertain. This CDR3 is built from 16 residues. Trimming pared 4 bases from V and 0 bases from J, leaving 13 bases between. Per germline, CDR1 SEHNR and CDR2 FQNEAQ (reference sequence). CDR3 in DNA: TGTGCCAGCAGCTATCGACCCGGAGACTCTGGAAACACCATATATTTT. The encoded protein is CASSYRPGDSGNTIYF.

This clone was observed a single time. The chain couples TRBV5-6 to TRBJ1-3, with 9 bases matching TRBD1. Unmatched junction bases numbered 12, after V lost 3 bases and J lost 8 bases. The CDR3 is 16 amino acids. The germline gives CDR1 SGHDT, CDR2 YYEEEE. The CDR3 nucleotides are TGTGCCAGCAGCTCGAGCCGACAGGGGGATCGGTACACCATATATTTT. Translated: CASSSSRQGDRYTIYF.

The chain combines TRBV9 with TRBJ1-2, with D tentatively TRBD1 (5 bases). The CDR3 has 13 residues. The germline gives CDR1 SGDLS, CDR2 YYNGEE. V lost 1 base to trimming and J lost 4 bases, with 8 bases between them. DNA for the CDR3: TGTGCCAGCAGCGTACAGGGTATCTATGGCTACACCTTC. This gives the protein CASSVQGIYGYTF.

V usage is TRBV6-1 and J usage is TRBJ1-5, with 7 positions matching TRBD1. This CDR3 contains 15 residues. Germline assignment: CDR1 MNHNS and CDR2 SASEGT. J lost 6 bases, V lost 1 base, and 6 bases had no gene match. The DNA of the CDR3 is TGTGCCAGCAGTGAAGAGGACAGGATCGGTCAGCCCCAGCATTTT. Protein product: CASSEEDRIGQPQHF.

V usage is TRBV5-5 and J usage is TRBJ1-1, with 10 bases identical to TRBD1. Trimming cost V 4 bases and J 0 bases; bases outside gene matches: 9. This CDR3 contains 17 residues. Germline CDR1 SGHKS, CDR2 YYEKEE (reference sequence). The CDR3 sequence: CASSEPPGQGMNTEAFF. The CDR3 DNA sequence: TGTGCCAGCAGCGAACCTCCGGGACAGGGGATGAACACTGAAGCTTTCTTT.

The chain is built from TRBV11-3 and TRBJ2-4; TRBD1 aligns across 7 bases. Germline assignment: CDR1 SGHNT and CDR2 YENEEA. There are 14 residues in the CDR3. V dropped 4 bases and J dropped 4; count of bases not matched to a gene: 4. The CDR3, as DNA: TGTGCCAGCAGCTCGGACAGGATAAAAAACATTCAGTACTTC. This gives the protein CASSSDRIKNIQYF.

This clone was seen more than once but under ten times. The J gene is TRBJ1-2, the V gene TRBV5-1, with D possibly matching TRBD1 (5 bases). The CDR3 totals 16 residues. Trimming removed 0 bases at V and 4 bases at J, with 16 bases between. The germline gives CDR1 SGHRS, CDR2 YFSETQ. The CDR3, as DNA: TGCGCCAGCAGCTTGGAATGGGGCACTCCTTCCTATGGCTACACCTTC. It specifies CASSLEWGTPSYGYTF. Combining the CDR3 with reference TRBV5-1 and TRBJ1-2 gives the whole variable domain KAGVTQTPRYLIKTRGQQVTLSCSPISGHRSVSWYQQTPGQGLQFLFEYFSETQRNKGNFPGRFSGRQFSNSRSEMNVSTLELGDSALYLCASSLEWGTPSYGYTFGSGTRLTVV.

V gene TRBV11-2 combines with J gene TRBJ1-3; D gene ambiguous. The ends were cut back, 1 base at V and 2 bases at J, with 6 bases in the middle. The CDR3 is made up of 14 amino acids. Germline assignment: CDR1 SGHAT and CDR2 FQNNGV. CDR3 sequence (DNA): TGTGCCAGCAGCTTAGCAGGTACTGGAAACACCATATATTTT. Amino acids: CASSLAGTGNTIYF.

The V gene is TRBV19, the J gene TRBJ2-5; weak D call: TRBD2 (6 bases). The germline V gene has CDR1 LNHDA and CDR2 SQIVND (reference sequence). With 5 bases removed from V and 4 bases from J, the gap between germline ends came to 11 bases. This CDR3 has 13 amino acids. DNA of the CDR3: TGTGCCAGTAGTGGAGGGGTTAGAGAGACCCAGTACTTC. Amino acids: CASSGGVRETQYF.

The chain recombines TRBV19 with TRBJ1-1, with 8 bases matching TRBD1. The germline V gene encodes CDR1 LNHDA and CDR2 SQIVND (reference sequence). The CDR3 runs to 13 residues. V was clipped by 10 bases and J by 6 bases; unmatched bases: 10. CDR3 residues: CATAQGGASEAFF. CDR3 nucleotide sequence: TGTGCCACTGCACAGGGGGGAGCCTCTGAAGCTTTCTTT.

The chain combines TRBV28 with TRBJ2-4; D assignment may be TRBD1 or TRBD2 (5 bases each). Trimming pared 4 bases from V and 6 bases from J, leaving 16 bases between. Germline values: CDR1 MDHEN, CDR2 SYDVKM. The length of the CDR3 is 15 residues. The CDR3, as DNA: TGTGCCAGCAGTTCAACAGACAGAGAGGGAAACATTCAGTACTTC. Encoded protein: CASSSTDREGNIQYF.